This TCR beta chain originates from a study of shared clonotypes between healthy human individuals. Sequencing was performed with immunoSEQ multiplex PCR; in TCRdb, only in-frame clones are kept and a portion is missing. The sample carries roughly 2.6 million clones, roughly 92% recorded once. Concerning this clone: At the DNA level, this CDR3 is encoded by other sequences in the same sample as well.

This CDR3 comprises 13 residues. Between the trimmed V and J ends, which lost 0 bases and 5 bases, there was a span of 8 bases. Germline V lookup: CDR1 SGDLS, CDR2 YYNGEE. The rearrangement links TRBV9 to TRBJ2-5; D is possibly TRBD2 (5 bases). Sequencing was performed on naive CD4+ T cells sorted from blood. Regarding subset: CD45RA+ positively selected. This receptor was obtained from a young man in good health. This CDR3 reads CASSVAGMETQYF. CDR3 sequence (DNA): TGTGCCAGCAGCGTAGCGGGAATGGAGACCCAGTACTTC.